The 8 T cell receptor beta chains given below trace back to one sample, sequenced in a study of T cell responses to AZD1222 COVID-19 vaccine. Measured with immunoSEQ multiplex PCR; TCRdb has only the in-frame clones, and not every one. The sample shows about 180,000 clones, roughly nine tenths of them seen only once. Sequenced material: peripheral blood, taken on day 0 of AZD1222 vaccination. These receptors were obtained from an adult in good health.

In its sample, this clone was seen once. V is TRBV24-1 and J is TRBJ1-2, with D perhaps TRBD1 (5 bases). CDR3 length: 14 amino acids. The V end lost 3 bases, the J end lost 3 bases, and 10 bases lay between the germline ends. Germline V gives CDR1 KGHDR, CDR2 SFDVKD. This chain's CDR3 is CATSDMGGDYGYTF. The CDR3 DNA sequence: TGTGCCACCAGTGATATGGGGGGGGACTATGGCTACACCTTC.

V usage is TRBV5-4 and J usage is TRBJ1-2; 9 bases are a match to TRBD1. The CDR3 runs to 16 residues. V dropped 1 base and J dropped 4; count of bases not matched to a gene: 8. Per germline, CDR1 SGHNT and CDR2 YYREEE (reference sequence). CDR3 protein: CASSLPGTGLVYGYTF. The CDR3 nucleotides are TGTGCCAGCAGCTTGCCCGGGACAGGGTTGGTCTATGGCTACACCTTC.

The chain uses TRBV29-1 and TRBJ2-1, with 8 bases that match TRBD1. The V and J ends lost 6 bases and 4 bases, in that order; junction bases with no gene match: 2. Germline CDR1 and CDR2: SQVTM and ANQGSEA. The CDR3 spans 12 residues. The CDR3 DNA is TGCAGCGTCCACAGGGGGTACAATGAGCAGTTCTTC. It codes for CSVHRGYNEQFF.

The gene calls are TRBV11-2 and TRBJ1-5, with 7 bases identical to TRBD1. Trimming at V came to 3 bases and at J to 0 bases, leaving 2 bases not matched to a gene. CDR1 SGHAT and CDR2 FQNNGV come from the germline V gene. The CDR3 has 15 residues. The CDR3: CASSLGQNSNQPQHF. The DNA for the CDR3 is TGTGCCAGCAGCTTGGGACAGAATAGCAATCAGCCCCAGCATTTT.

The chain uses TRBV24-1 and TRBJ1-5; 7 bases are shared with TRBD1. V dropped 11 bases and J dropped 5; count of bases not matched to a gene: 11. Germline loops: CDR1 KGHDR, CDR2 SFDVKD. The CDR3 spans 14 residues. The CDR3 loop is CAKIQGQEDQPQHF. Written as DNA, the CDR3 is TGTGCCAAAATTCAAGGACAGGAAGATCAGCCCCAGCATTTT.

The rearrangement links TRBV3-1 (or the pseudogene TRBV3-2) to TRBJ1-1, with D perhaps matching TRBD1 (5 bases). Germline CDR1 LGHDT, CDR2 YNNKEL (reference sequence). The V end was cut by 4 bases, the J end by 7 bases, with 10 bases between. CDR3 length equals 12 residues. CDR3 in DNA: TGTGCCAGCAGCCGGACACAGTTTGAAGCTTTCTTT. Its translation is CASSRTQFEAFF.

This CDR3 reads CATSRRTTDTQYF. CDR3 sequence (DNA): TGTGCCACCAGCCGCCGAACCACAGATACGCAGTATTTT. The chain links TRBV15 to TRBJ2-3; D unresolved. The germline V gene has CDR1 LNHNV and CDR2 YYDKDF (reference sequence). The CDR3 is made up of 13 amino acids. V was trimmed by 5 bases and J by 2 bases, leaving 8 bases between them.

The chain links TRBV7-2 to TRBJ2-7, with 9 bases aligning to TRBD1. Looked up from germline, CDR1 is SGHTA and CDR2 is FQGNSA. Trimming removed 5 bases from V and 3 bases from J; junction bases left unmatched: 8. This CDR3 spans 15 amino acids. Here the CDR3 DNA reads TGTGCCAGCAGCGGAGGGACAGGGAGTCGCTACGAGCAGTACTTC. The encoded protein is CASSGGTGSRYEQYF.